The clone carrying this TCR beta chain has more than one count but fewer than ten. Original methodology: Estimation of nucleated cell counts was performed using reference gene primer amplification. Clones were sequenced by immunoSEQ multiplex PCR, and TCRdb holds only the in-frame ones, with some missing. The D gene and trimming were derived from the DNA, and the V and J assignments and clone size from that table. This sample has approximately 300,000 clones, with roughly 87% found just once. V was clipped by 10 bases and J by 7 bases, with 22 bases between them. The CDR3 totals 15 residues. In germline, CDR1 is MNHEY, CDR2 SVGAGI. These data belong to a study of blood T cell repertoires in COVID-19. All recovered Cohort 3 donors got two negative PCRs, got clearance, or saw symptom resolution.

This chain joins TRBV6-5 and TRBJ1-4; D possibly corresponds to TRBD1 (6 bases). The sample comprised PBMCs or T cells enriched from blood (not recorded which). The clonotype was recovered from a woman between 25 and 40 years old who had recovered from COVID-19. CDR3 in amino acids: CATATQGGFSEKLFF. DNA for the CDR3: TGTGCCACCGCAACTCAAGGGGGTTTCAGTGAAAAACTGTTTTTT.